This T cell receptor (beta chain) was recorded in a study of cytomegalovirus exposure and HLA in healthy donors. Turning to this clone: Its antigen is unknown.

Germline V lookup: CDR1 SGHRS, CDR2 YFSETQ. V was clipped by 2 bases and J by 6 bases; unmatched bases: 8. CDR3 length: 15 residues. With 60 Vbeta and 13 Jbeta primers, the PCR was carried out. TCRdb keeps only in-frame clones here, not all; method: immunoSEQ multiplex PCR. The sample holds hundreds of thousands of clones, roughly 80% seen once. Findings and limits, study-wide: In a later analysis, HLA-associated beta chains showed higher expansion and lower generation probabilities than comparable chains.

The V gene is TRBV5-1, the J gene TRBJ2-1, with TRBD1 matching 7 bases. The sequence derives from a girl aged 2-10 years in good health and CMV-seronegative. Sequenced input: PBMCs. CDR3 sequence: CASSLRDSFANEQFF. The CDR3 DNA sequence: TGCGCCAGCAGCTTACGGGACAGTTTTGCCAATGAGCAGTTCTTC.